The 21 T cell receptor beta chains below all came from one sample that was sequenced in a study of breast tumors, draining lymph nodes, adjacent tissues. Each CDR3 protein gets one entry after TCRdb re-called the multiplex PCR reads with MiXCR. This table holds fewer than 80,000 distinct CDR3 sequences, roughly 40% found once. The sequenced sample was breast tumor tissue. The source is a female donor with breast cancer. Some clones in this sample may be carry-over from other donors' samples.

J is TRBJ1-2 and V is TRBV5-1, with 10 bases fitting TRBD1. The ends lost 2 bases at V and 6 bases at J; junction bases unmatched: 10. Germline CDR1 SGHRS, CDR2 YFSETQ. The CDR3 loop spans 16 amino acids. The CDR3 protein is CASSLTGTGAGNGYTF. The CDR3 region has the DNA TGCGCCAGCAGCTTAACCGGGACAGGGGCCGGGAATGGCTACACCTTC. The variable domain in full, completed from reference TRBV5-1 and TRBJ1-2, reads KAGVTQTPRYLIKTRGQQVTLSCSPISGHRSVSWYQQTPGQGLQFLFEYFSETQRNKGNFPGRFSGRQFSNSRSEMNVSTLELGDSALYLCASSLTGTGAGNGYTFGSGTRLTVV.

This clonotype was seen ten or more times. The chain uses TRBV7-9 and TRBJ2-5, with 7 bases lining up with TRBD1. After removal of 7 bases from V and 0 bases from J, the junction contained 14 bases not matched to a gene. The germline gives CDR1 SEHNR, CDR2 FQNEAQ (reference sequence). This CDR3 has 17 residues. Written as DNA, the CDR3 is TGTGCCAGCAAAGGACGACCAAACAGGGGTTACCAAGAGACCCAGTACTTC. This translates into CASKGRPNRGYQETQYF.

There are a few counts of this clonotype. The V call is TRBV14, the J call TRBJ1-4; 9 bases match TRBD1. The J segment lost 6 bases and the V segment lost 4 bases, leaving 15 bases of the junction unmatched. The CDR3 is 18 amino acids. Germline loops: CDR1 SGHDN, CDR2 FVKESK. The CDR3 bases are TGTGCCAGCAGCCGACGGACTAGCGGGACAGGGAGTTATGAAAAACTGTTTTTT. This codes for CASSRRTSGTGSYEKLFF.

For this clonotype: This could be a read error, since a much larger clone is one nucleotide away. The chain has TRBV18 and TRBJ1-6; 10 bases map to TRBD1. The CDR3 contains 18 residues. CDR1 and CDR2 (germline): KGHSH, LQKENI. The CDR3 DNA is TGTGCCGGCTCACCCATGTACCCGGGACAGGGGTCAAATTCACCCCTCCACTTT. Protein product: CAGSPMYPGQGSNSPLHF. Full variable domain (missing parts from reference TRBV18 and TRBJ1-6): NAGVMQNPRHLVRRRGQEARLRCSPMKGHSHVYWYRQLPEEGLKFMVYLQKENIIDESGMPKERFSAEFPKEGPSILRIQQVVRGDSAAYFCAGSPMYPGQGSNSPLHFGNGTRLTVT.

The rearrangement links TRBV6-5 to TRBJ1-1, with D maybe TRBD1 (5 bases). Germline-derived CDR1 and CDR2 are MNHEY and SVGAGI. The CDR3 length is 14 residues. V lost 5 bases, J lost 2 bases, and 12 bases lay in between. Written as DNA, the CDR3 is TGTGCCAGCAGTCCGGGACGCGGAAACACTGAAGCTTTCTTT. This translates into CASSPGRGNTEAFF.

This clonotype was detected many times. This chain joins TRBV2 and TRBJ1-6, with D possibly being TRBD1 (5 bases). The CDR3 loop spans 11 amino acids. Germline-derived CDR1 and CDR2 are SNHLY and FYNNEI. The V and J ends lost 11 bases and 10 bases respectively, with 12 bases between them. The CDR3 spells CARGFGSPLHF. In DNA, the CDR3 is TGTGCCCGGGGGTTCGGATCACCCCTCCACTTT.

Ten or more counts support this clonotype. The chain is built from TRBV5-4 and TRBJ2-7, with D possibly being TRBD1 (6 bases). CDR1 is SGHNT, CDR2 YYREEE, per germline (reference sequence). The CDR3 spans 13 residues. V gave up 7 bases and J gave up 5 bases, with 16 bases separating them. The DNA for the CDR3 is TGTGCCAGCGCACCAGGGGTTCCGGACGAGCAGTACTTC. Translating gives CASAPGVPDEQYF.

This clonotype was detected only a few times. Germline is not matched at one junction end, which may reflect a read error. This chain uses TRBV20-1 with TRBJ1-5; TRBD1 matches 7 bases. Germline V CDR1 and CDR2: DFQATT, SNEGSKA (reference sequence). The CDR3 totals 8 residues. The CDR3 region has the DNA TGCAGTGCTTCAGGACAGGTTTTT. As protein: CSASGQVF.

This clonotype was seen just once. At one end the junction does not follow the germline gene, possibly because of a read error. The genes are TRBV7-9 and TRBJ2-5, with D perhaps given as TRBD1 or TRBD2 (5 bases each). The length of the CDR3 is 14 residues. The germline CDR1 and CDR2 sequences are SEHNR and FQNEAQ (reference sequence). The CDR3 DNA reads as TGTGCCAGCAGCTTAGACGGGGACCAAGAGACCCGGTACTTC. It specifies CASSLDGDQETRYF.

To note about this clonotype: A much larger clone differs from this one at a single base, so this may be a read error. The rearrangement links TRBV11-2 to TRBJ2-3; 12 bases are a match to TRBD2. V was pared by 2 bases and J by 5 bases, with 23 bases of the junction left unmatched. The CDR3 has 22 amino acids. Germline V gives CDR1 SGHAT, CDR2 FQNNGV. In nucleotides, the CDR3 is TGTGCCAGCAGCTTAAGACGCCCGGCGGGTTCTAGCGGGAGGGCAGCGGGAGATACGCAGTATTTT. Its protein product is CASSLRRPAGSSGRAAGDTQYF.

The chain combines TRBV5-1 with TRBJ2-4; maybe TRBD2 (7 bases). CDR1 and CDR2 from the germline V gene are SGHRS and YFSETQ. The CDR3 extends over 15 amino acids. V was cut by 4 bases and J by 8 bases, with 19 bases left in between. CDR3 DNA: TGCGCCAGCAGCCCATGGACTAGGGGGGGGGACATTCAGTACTTC. Protein sequence: CASSPWTRGGDIQYF.

This chain joins TRBV2 and TRBJ1-1; TRBD1 matches 8 bases. The CDR3 runs to 16 residues. Germline values: CDR1 SNHLY, CDR2 FYNNEI. J gave up 3 bases and V 5 bases, and 11 bases lay outside the gene matches. The CDR3: CASSTRQGRWDTEAFF. The CDR3 DNA reads as TGTGCCAGCAGTACCCGACAGGGGAGGTGGGACACTGAAGCTTTCTTT.

J is TRBJ1-5 and V is TRBV4-1; no clear D gene. Per the germline V gene, CDR1 is MGHRA and CDR2 is YSYEKL. Trimming left V 4 bases short and J 1 base short, with 8 bases between. The CDR3 sequence is 14 residues long. This CDR3 reads CASSPRVSNQPQHF. CDR3 coding DNA: TGCGCCAGCAGCCCCCGGGTCAGCAATCAGCCCCAGCATTTT.

In its sample, this clonotype was seen many times. The CDR3, as DNA: TGTGCCAGCAGCTCACAGGGGTTTTCAGATACGCAGTATTTT. Amino acid sequence: CASSSQGFSDTQYF. The V gene is TRBV7-2, the J gene TRBJ2-3; 7 bases line up with TRBD1. The germline V gene has CDR1 SGHTA and CDR2 FQGNSA. This CDR3 is 14 amino acids long. The trim removed 4 bases at V and 4 bases at J, leaving 5 bases unmatched.

This clonotype was recorded many times. Just one base apart from a much larger clone, this may be a read error. The V call is TRBV5-8, the J call TRBJ2-7; D is possibly TRBD1 (6 bases). V dropped 0 bases and J dropped 1 base, with 8 bases sitting between them. Germline CDR1 and CDR2: SGHTS and YDEGEE. CDR3 length equals 14 residues. The CDR3 nucleotides read TGTGCCAGCAGCTTGGGACAGGCATCCTACGAGCAGTACTTC. Its translation is CASSLGQASYEQYF.

This clonotype was detected many times. V and J are TRBV5-1 and TRBJ2-1; possible D gene TRBD1, 5 bases. Trimming took 0 bases from V and 5 from J, leaving 12 bases between them. From germline, CDR1 is SGHRS and CDR2 YFSETQ. The CDR3 contains 15 residues. CDR3 protein: CASSLGSGADNEQFF. The CDR3 DNA follows: TGCGCCAGCAGCTTGGGGAGTGGGGCAGACAATGAGCAGTTCTTC.

This clonotype was observed at least ten times. This rearrangement joins TRBV4-2 to TRBJ2-3, with D unclear. Germline V gene sequence: CDR1 LGHNA, CDR2 YNFKEQ. V lost 1 base and J lost 2, with 7 bases in between. The CDR3 spans 14 residues. CDR3 nucleotides: TGTGCCAGCAGCCAAGGGGCTTTCACAGATACGCAGTATTTT. It encodes CASSQGAFTDTQYF.

Ten or more counts support this clonotype. The chain couples TRBV5-1 to TRBJ2-5; D ambiguous. This CDR3 contains 13 residues. Looked up from germline, CDR1 is SGHRS and CDR2 is YFSETQ. Trimming stripped 0 bases from V and 4 bases from J, with 7 bases between. The CDR3 nucleotides read TGCGCCAGCAGCTTGGATTTCTTAGAGACCCAGTACTTC. Residues: CASSLDFLETQYF.

This clonotype was recorded at least ten times. A much bigger clone sits one base away, suggesting this may be a read error. The chain recombines TRBV10-3 with TRBJ2-5, with TRBD2 identical over 12 bases. The junction had 7 bases not matched to a gene; V was cut back by 7 bases and J by 1 base. Germline V lookup: CDR1 ENHRY, CDR2 SYGVKD. The CDR3 is made up of 16 amino acids. The CDR3 here is CAIKTGLAGCQETQYF. CDR3 nucleotide sequence: TGTGCCATCAAAACGGGACTAGCGGGCTGCCAAGAGACCCAGTACTTC.

The rearrangement uses TRBV12-3 or TRBV12-4 and TRBJ2-3; the match to TRBD2 covers 12 bases. Trimming took 8 bases from V and 2 from J; bases not matched to a gene: 5. This CDR3 comprises 15 residues. CDR3 sequence reads: CASGLAGKTTDTQYF. DNA for the CDR3: TGTGCCAGCGGACTAGCGGGGAAAACCACAGATACGCAGTATTTT.

The V gene is TRBV6-5, the J gene TRBJ1-2, with TRBD1 identical over 9 bases. Germline CDR1 reads MNHEY; CDR2 reads SVGAGI. With V trimmed by 6 bases and J by 8 bases, 7 bases remained unmatched. The CDR3 length is 13 residues. The CDR3, as DNA: TGTGCCAGCAGGCCGGTAGGGACAGGGGGCTACACCTTC. Translated: CASRPVGTGGYTF.